This is a list of T cell receptor beta chains from one sample in a study of siplizumab effects on memory and regulatory T cells. Data came from immunoSEQ multiplex PCR; TCRdb stores just in-frame clones and leaves some out. The repertoire includes over 45,000 clones, approximately 97% of them detected once, and approximately 1% sits in the top ten. Sequencing input: naive CD8+ T cells sorted from blood. Receptors were obtained from a human donor in good health. Both conserved end residues are part of each CDR3. Fields, in order: J gene, D gene, clone size, V gene, CDR3 DNA, CDR3 protein. A D gene is named only where the DNA matches it firmly. Some rows have no size entry. The others give once, few or many, or a class for an expanded clone.

j_gene: TRBJ2-3
d_gene: NA
abundance: NA
v_gene: TRBV23-1
CDR3nt: TGCGCCAGCAGTCAAGCCTCAGGCAAGACGGAGGAGTATTTT
CDR3aa: CASSQASGKTEEYF

j_gene: TRBJ2-7
d_gene: TRBD2
abundance: NA
v_gene: TRBV29-1
CDR3nt: TGCAGCGTTGAGGGGAGGGATACCTACGAGCAGTACTTC
CDR3aa: CSVEGRDTYEQYF

j_gene: TRBJ2-7
d_gene: TRBD1
abundance: NA
v_gene: TRBV4-1
CDR3nt: TGCGCCAGCAGCCAAGATGGACAGGGGCTCTACGAGCAGTACTTC
CDR3aa: CASSQDGQGLYEQYF

j_gene: TRBJ2-3
d_gene: TRBD2
abundance: NA
v_gene: TRBV28
CDR3nt: TGTGCCAGCAGTCTCTCCGGGACTAGCGGGAGGGCAGTGGATACGCAGTATTTT
CDR3aa: CASSLSGTSGRAVDTQYF

j_gene: TRBJ2-1
d_gene: NA
abundance: NA
v_gene: TRBV10-3
CDR3nt: TGTGCCATCATGAGGGAATCCTACAATGAGCAGTTCTTC
CDR3aa: CAIMRESYNEQFF

j_gene: TRBJ2-3
d_gene: NA
abundance: NA
v_gene: TRBV6-1
CDR3nt: TGTGCCAGCAGTGAAAGGTTTGGACTCGGAAGCACAGATACGCAGTATTTT
CDR3aa: CASSERFGLGSTDTQYF

j_gene: TRBJ2-5
d_gene: NA
abundance: NA
v_gene: TRBV7-3
CDR3nt: TGTGCCAGCAGCCTACGTGGGGTTCAAGAGACCCAGTACTTC
CDR3aa: CASSLRGVQETQYF

j_gene: TRBJ2-5
d_gene: TRBD2
abundance: NA
v_gene: TRBV4-3
CDR3nt: TGCGCCAGCAGCCCCAGACTAGCCATGGGGCAAGAGACCCAGTACTTC
CDR3aa: CASSPRLAMGQETQYF

j_gene: TRBJ2-7
d_gene: NA
abundance: once
v_gene: TRBV25-1
CDR3nt: TGTGCCAGCAGTGAATGGGTAACTGACACCTACGAGCAGTACTTC
CDR3aa: CASSEWVTDTYEQYF

j_gene: TRBJ2-7
d_gene: NA
abundance: NA
v_gene: TRBV28
CDR3nt: TGTGCCAGCAGCCAGGGGCAGGGGATCTACGAGCAGTACTTC
CDR3aa: CASSQGQGIYEQYF

j_gene: TRBJ1-4
d_gene: TRBD1
abundance: NA
v_gene: TRBV5-1
CDR3nt: TGCGCCAGCAGCTCCGCCTATTGGACAGGGTCTCAGGAAAAACTGTTTTTT
CDR3aa: CASSSAYWTGSQEKLFF

j_gene: TRBJ2-2
d_gene: TRBD1
abundance: NA
v_gene: TRBV4-1
CDR3nt: TGCGCCAGCAGACCGGGACAGGGGACCGGGGAGCTGTTTTTT
CDR3aa: CASRPGQGTGELFF

j_gene: TRBJ2-7
d_gene: TRBD1
abundance: NA
v_gene: TRBV4-1
CDR3nt: TGCGCCAGCAGCTCGGGACAGGGGGTTGCCTACGAGCAGTACTTC
CDR3aa: CASSSGQGVAYEQYF

j_gene: TRBJ2-7
d_gene: NA
abundance: NA
v_gene: TRBV25-1
CDR3nt: TGTGCCAGCAGTGAATCAAGGGGGAGCTCCTACGAGCAGTACTTC
CDR3aa: CASSESRGSSYEQYF

j_gene: TRBJ2-7
d_gene: TRBD1
abundance: NA
v_gene: TRBV5-6
CDR3nt: TGTGCCAGCAGCTCTACAGGGGGCGAGCAGTACTTC
CDR3aa: CASSSTGGEQYF

j_gene: TRBJ2-1
d_gene: NA
abundance: NA
v_gene: TRBV15
CDR3nt: TGTGCCACCAGCAGCACCGGAAATGAGCAGTTCTTC
CDR3aa: CATSSTGNEQFF

j_gene: TRBJ2-5
d_gene: TRBD1
abundance: once
v_gene: TRBV7-9
CDR3nt: TGTGCCAGCAGCTCCCGGGACAGGGCTGGTGAGACCCAGTACTTC
CDR3aa: CASSSRDRAGETQYF

j_gene: TRBJ2-2
d_gene: NA
abundance: once
v_gene: TRBV15
CDR3nt: TGTGCCACCAGCAGGGCAGGGGAAACCGGGGAGCTGTTTTTT
CDR3aa: CATSRAGETGELFF

j_gene: TRBJ2-1
d_gene: NA
abundance: NA
v_gene: TRBV9
CDR3nt: TGTGCCAGCAGCGTAGGGGATTTGGCAAATGAGCAGTTCTTC
CDR3aa: CASSVGDLANEQFF

j_gene: TRBJ2-1
d_gene: TRBD2
abundance: NA
v_gene: TRBV4-1
CDR3nt: TGCGCCAGCAGCCAAAAGAATCGGGAGGAATACAATGAGCAGTTCTTC
CDR3aa: CASSQKNREEYNEQFF

j_gene: TRBJ2-7
d_gene: NA
abundance: NA
v_gene: TRBV10-3
CDR3nt: TGTGCCATCAGTGAGAAGGAGGGGGCTTACGAGCAGTACTTC
CDR3aa: CAISEKEGAYEQYF

j_gene: TRBJ1-2
d_gene: TRBD1
abundance: NA
v_gene: TRBV18
CDR3nt: TGTGCCAGCTCACCAGAGGGGGCTCCGGGTGGCTACACCTTC
CDR3aa: CASSPEGAPGGYTF

j_gene: TRBJ1-1
d_gene: NA
abundance: NA
v_gene: TRBV7-8
CDR3nt: TGTGCCAGCAGCTTAGGGGCTGGGGGCACTGAAGCTTTCTTT
CDR3aa: CASSLGAGGTEAFF

j_gene: TRBJ2-7
d_gene: NA
abundance: NA
v_gene: TRBV6-1
CDR3nt: TGTGCCAGCGGGTACAGGAACTACGAGCAGTACTTC
CDR3aa: CASGYRNYEQYF

j_gene: TRBJ1-1
d_gene: NA
abundance: NA
v_gene: TRBV4-2
CDR3nt: TGTGCCAGCAGCATGAGGGAAGAGTACACTGAAGCTTTCTTT
CDR3aa: CASSMREEYTEAFF

j_gene: TRBJ2-1
d_gene: NA
abundance: NA
v_gene: TRBV5-1
CDR3nt: TGCGCCAGCAGCTTGGAAGGAACAGGACCCTACAATGAGCAGTTCTTC
CDR3aa: CASSLEGTGPYNEQFF

j_gene: TRBJ2-7
d_gene: NA
abundance: NA
v_gene: TRBV21-1
CDR3nt: TGTGCCAGCAGCAAAGCGTGGGACAACTACGAGCAGTACTTC
CDR3aa: CASSKAWDNYEQYF

j_gene: TRBJ2-2
d_gene: NA
abundance: NA
v_gene: TRBV20-1
CDR3nt: TGCAGTGCTAGGGGGACCGGGGAGCTGTTTTTT
CDR3aa: CSARGTGELFF

j_gene: TRBJ1-5
d_gene: NA
abundance: once
v_gene: TRBV5-8
CDR3nt: TGTGCCAGCAGGTCGGGTTGGAGCCAGCCCCAGCATTTT
CDR3aa: CASRSGWSQPQHF

j_gene: TRBJ2-7
d_gene: TRBD2
abundance: NA
v_gene: TRBV10-3
CDR3nt: TGTGCCATCAGAGAGGGACTAGCGGTCTACGAGCAGTACTTC
CDR3aa: CAIREGLAVYEQYF

j_gene: TRBJ1-1
d_gene: NA
abundance: NA
v_gene: TRBV4-3
CDR3nt: TGCGCCAGCAGCCAAGTGGAACGAGGTTACGAAGCTTTCTTT
CDR3aa: CASSQVERGYEAFF

j_gene: TRBJ2-7
d_gene: TRBD2
abundance: NA
v_gene: TRBV28
CDR3nt: TGTGCCAGCAGTGAATTGCCGGGACTAGCGGACGTCGAGCAGTACTTC
CDR3aa: CASSELPGLADVEQYF

j_gene: TRBJ1-6
d_gene: NA
abundance: NA
v_gene: TRBV4-1
CDR3nt: TGCGCCAGCAGCCAAGCCCCCGCGAGCTCCTATAATTCACCCCTCCACTTT
CDR3aa: CASSQAPASSYNSPLHF

j_gene: TRBJ2-2
d_gene: TRBD1
abundance: NA
v_gene: TRBV6-5
CDR3nt: TGTGCCAGCACCGCAAACAGGGGACACGGGGAGCTGTTTTTT
CDR3aa: CASTANRGHGELFF

j_gene: TRBJ1-2
d_gene: NA
abundance: NA
v_gene: TRBV28
CDR3nt: TGTGCCAGCACCTACAGAGAATACAACTATGGCTACACCTTC
CDR3aa: CASTYREYNYGYTF

j_gene: TRBJ2-1
d_gene: NA
abundance: NA
v_gene: TRBV29-1
CDR3nt: TGCAGCGTTGACGCGGCTGGACAGGAGGGTCGGACTACTTTCGATGAGCAGTTCTTC
CDR3aa: CSVDAAGQEGRTTFDEQFF